This T cell receptor beta chain was sequenced for a study of control samples from healthy donors and cancer patients. Here immunoSEQ multiplex PCR was the method, and the copy in TCRdb shows in-frame clones only, minus some. Counted here are fewer than 90,000 clones, roughly 90% occurring once; the ten biggest clones make up around 6%. The germline gives CDR1 LNHDA, CDR2 SQIVND (reference sequence). V was clipped by 2 bases and J by 0 bases, with 10 bases between them. This CDR3 has 16 residues. The chain couples TRBV19 to TRBJ1-4; unclear D gene. Sequenced input: blood. This receptor was taken from a woman aged 45-65 years in good health. CDR3: CASSIRGVATNEKLFF. In nucleotides, the CDR3 is TGTGCCAGTAGTATACGTGGGGTTGCAACTAATGAAAAACTGTTTTTT.